Listed below are T cell receptor beta chains from one sample, sequenced in a study of cytomegalovirus exposure and HLA in healthy donors. Using immunoSEQ multiplex PCR, the repertoire was profiled, and TCRdb retains in-frame clones only, with some absent. This sample has about 220,000 clones, with about nine tenths found just once. The sequenced material came from PBMCs. These TCRs come from a woman aged 18-35 years in good health and CMV-seronegative. Each CDR3 is given with its conserved first and last residue. A D gene is named only where the DNA matches it firmly. Clone size, where shown, is once, few, many, or a class for clones that have expanded.

D | J | V | size | DNA | CDR3
NA | TRBJ1-2 | TRBV4-2 | NA | TGTGCCAGCAGCCAAGGATCCCCCGTAGTTAACTATGGCTACACCTTC | CASSQGSPVVNYGYTF
TRBD2 | TRBJ2-1 | TRBV19 | many | TGTGCCAGTAGTATAAAAGGTCGTGGACTAGCGACCAATGAGCAGTTCTTC | CASSIKGRGLATNEQFF
TRBD1 | TRBJ1-5 | TRBV4-1 | NA | TGCGCCAGCAGCCAAGAAGGTACAGGGGGTCCACAGCCCCAGCATTTT | CASSQEGTGGPQPQHF
TRBD2 | TRBJ2-7 | TRBV5-1 | NA | TGCGCCAGCAGCCACGCCGGGACTAGCAACGAGCAGTACTTC | CASSHAGTSNEQYF
TRBD2 | TRBJ2-5 | TRBV6-5 | NA | TGTGCCAGCAGCCGACTAGCTCCCCCAGCTTCCCAGTACTTC | CASSRLAPPASQYF
NA | TRBJ2-2 | TRBV28 | NA | TGTGCCAGCAGTTTACCGCCCCGAGGGACCGGGGAGCTGTTTTTT | CASSLPPRGTGELFF
TRBD2 | TRBJ2-1 | TRBV18 | NA | TGTGCCAGCCGGCGGAGGGTAGCGGGAGGGCCGGGCAATGAGCAGTTCTTC | CASRRRVAGGPGNEQFF
NA | TRBJ2-1 | TRBV20-1 | once | TGCAGTGCTAGCGGGAACAATGAGCAGTTCTTC | CSASGNNEQFF
NA | TRBJ2-7 | TRBV11-2 | NA | TGTGCCAGCAGCTTTGAGGGGGGGATCGCCTACGAGCAGTACTTC | CASSFEGGIAYEQYF
TRBD2 | TRBJ2-3 | TRBV14 | NA | TGTGCCAGCAGTCGTAGCGGGAGTAGCTCAGATACGCAGTATTTT | CASSRSGSSSDTQYF
TRBD1 | TRBJ2-7 | TRBV19 | NA | TGTGCCAGTAGTTCAACAGGGGCTCCCATCTCCTACGAGCAGTACTTC | CASSSTGAPISYEQYF
TRBD1 | TRBJ1-5 | TRBV19 | NA | TGTGCCAGTAGTGGGACAGTTAGCAATCAGCCCCAGCATTTT | CASSGTVSNQPQHF
TRBD2 | TRBJ2-7 | TRBV19 | NA | TGTGCCAGTAGTATCCTCGGGACTAGTCCCTCCGAGCAGTACTTC | CASSILGTSPSEQYF
TRBD1 | TRBJ2-5 | TRBV18 | once | TGTGCCAGCTCACCAAAGGACAGGGTTGAGAAGACCCAGTACTTC | CASSPKDRVEKTQYF
NA | TRBJ1-1 | TRBV4-2 | NA | TGTGCCAGCAGCCAAGATCGCAGGTTTTCGTCGGACACTGAAGCTTTCTTT | CASSQDRRFSSDTEAFF
TRBD1 | TRBJ2-3 | TRBV27 | NA | TGTGCCAGCAGTACCCGGACAGGGGGAAGTGCTACGCAGTATTTT | CASSTRTGGSATQYF
TRBD1 | TRBJ2-7 | TRBV29-1 | NA | TGCAGCGTCTACAGGGGGCTTGGCGAGCAGTACTTC | CSVYRGLGEQYF
TRBD1 | TRBJ2-7 | TRBV28 | NA | TGTGCCAGCAGGGGACAGGGAACCTACGAGCAGTACTTC | CASRGQGTYEQYF
TRBD1 | TRBJ1-6 | TRBV5-1 | NA | TGCGCCAGCAGCGCCCCCGGGACAGGGGATGGACCCCTCCACTTT | CASSAPGTGDGPLHF
NA | TRBJ2-1 | TRBV7-9 | NA | TGTGCCAGCAGACACTTTGTCACGGGTATCCCCTACAATGAGCAGTTCTTC | CASRHFVTGIPYNEQFF
TRBD2 | TRBJ2-1 | TRBV27 | once | TGTGCCAGCACCCACAATAGCGGGAGCTACAATGAGCAGTTCTTC | CASTHNSGSYNEQFF
NA | TRBJ1-5 | TRBV7-9 | NA | TGTGCCAGCAGCTTTTCGGGGATACGCAATCAGCCCCAGCATTTT | CASSFSGIRNQPQHF
NA | TRBJ1-1 | TRBV6-5 | NA | TGTGCCAGCAGCTTAACAGGGAAAGGAACTGAAGCTTTCTTT | CASSLTGKGTEAFF
NA | TRBJ1-4 | TRBV5-4 | NA | TGTGCCAGCAGCTTGAAGGGGGAAGGAAAACTGTTTTTT | CASSLKGEGKLFF
NA | TRBJ1-5 | TRBV6-1 | NA | TGTGCCAGCAGTGAAGCGTGGGGCGGGAGGCAAGGTCAGCCCCAGCATTTT | CASSEAWGGRQGQPQHF
NA | TRBJ1-1 | TRBV9 | NA | TGTGCCAGCAGCGTAAGTCAGGGTGGGGAAGCTTTCTTT | CASSVSQGGEAFF
TRBD2 | TRBJ2-1 | TRBV6-1 | NA | TGTGCCACCAGACTAGCGGGGGTCAATGAGCAGTTCTTC | CATRLAGVNEQFF
TRBD1 | TRBJ1-4 | TRBV5-1 | once | TGCGCCAGCAGCCCGTCGGGACAGGTCCCGGGGGTTAAAAAACTGTTTTTT | CASSPSGQVPGVKKLFF
NA | TRBJ1-1 | TRBV5-4 | NA | TGTGCCAGCTTCAAGGACAGCCGTGACACTGAAGCTTTCTTT | CASFKDSRDTEAFF
TRBD2 | TRBJ2-2 | TRBV11-3 | NA | TGTGCCAGCAGCTTTTCCGGTAGCGGGAGGGCCGTGAACACCGGGGAGCTGTTTTTT | CASSFSGSGRAVNTGELFF
TRBD2 | TRBJ2-1 | TRBV5-1 | NA | TGCGCCAGCAGCTTGGGACTAGCGGGAAAAGACAATGAGCAGTTCTTC | CASSLGLAGKDNEQFF
NA | TRBJ1-3 | TRBV6-5 | NA | TGTGCCAGCAGTTCGTATAAGGGGCTAGGTGGAAACACCATATATTTT | CASSSYKGLGGNTIYF
TRBD1 | TRBJ2-7 | TRBV10-3 | NA | TGTGCCATCAGTTATTCCGGGACAGGGTCGTACGAGCAGTACTTC | CAISYSGTGSYEQYF
TRBD2 | TRBJ2-1 | TRBV6-1 | NA | TGTGCCAGCAGTGAAGCCGTTGTTACTCGACTAGCGGGTGGGAATGAGCAGTTCTTC | CASSEAVVTRLAGGNEQFF
NA | TRBJ2-5 | TRBV30 | once | TGTGCCTGGAGTGTACTGCTAGGGGCCCAGTACTTC | CAWSVLLGAQYF
NA | TRBJ2-7 | TRBV27 | few | TGTGCCAGCAGTTACAGGGTCTCCTACGAGCAGTACTTC | CASSYRVSYEQYF
NA | TRBJ1-1 | TRBV27 | NA | TGTGCCAGCAGTATACAGGGGAACACTGAAGCTTTCTTT | CASSIQGNTEAFF
TRBD2 | TRBJ2-7 | TRBV28 | NA | TGTGCCAGCAGGCAAGCGGGATACGAGCAGTACTTC | CASRQAGYEQYF
NA | TRBJ1-5 | TRBV2 | NA | TGTGCCAGCAGGGGGGGTCTGGGCAATCAGCCCCAGCATTTT | CASRGGLGNQPQHF
NA | TRBJ1-1 | TRBV7-9 | NA | TGTGCCAGCAGCCACGATACAGGGTCCGAAGCTTTCTTT | CASSHDTGSEAFF
NA | TRBJ2-3 | TRBV5-1 | NA | TGCGCCAGCAGGAGAGAGACAAGGAGCACAGATACGCAGTATTTT | CASRRETRSTDTQYF
TRBD1 | TRBJ2-1 | TRBV6-5 | few | TGTGCCAGCAGTTTGGGACAGGGGTACAATGAGCAGTTCTTC | CASSLGQGYNEQFF
TRBD2 | TRBJ2-7 | TRBV6-1 | NA | TGTGCCAGCACCATTTCGACTAGCGGTTCCTACGAGCAGTACTTC | CASTISTSGSYEQYF
TRBD1 | TRBJ2-7 | TRBV5-1 | NA | TGCGCCAGCAGCTTGGATCGAGGGACAGGGGCCCACGAGCAGTACTTC | CASSLDRGTGAHEQYF
TRBD1 | TRBJ1-5 | TRBV2 | NA | TGTGCCAGCCGTTACGACAGGGCCGAGCCCCAGCATTTT | CASRYDRAEPQHF
NA | TRBJ1-4 | TRBV2 | NA | TGTGCCAGCTTCCGGACACCTAATGAAAAACTGTTTTTT | CASFRTPNEKLFF
TRBD2 | TRBJ2-1 | TRBV5-6 | NA | TGTGCCAGCAGCTCGACTAGCAAGTCCTACAATGAGCAGTTCTTC | CASSSTSKSYNEQFF
NA | TRBJ2-7 | TRBV6-1 | NA | TGTGCCAGCAGTGAAAGGGGCGGGGTTCGAGGATACGAGCAGTACTTC | CASSERGGVRGYEQYF
NA | TRBJ2-7 | TRBV27 | once | TGTGCCAGCAGTATAAAGCTTAGCTCCTACGAGCAGTACTTC | CASSIKLSSYEQYF